This TCR beta chain was found in a study of blood T cell repertoires in COVID-19. Study-level information: From the United States, Italy and Spain came samples of acute and convalescent COVID-19.

V lost 8 bases, J lost 2 bases, and 12 bases lay in between. The CDR3 totals 13 residues. Germline CDR1 and CDR2: MDHEN and SYDVKM. The table came from immunoSEQ multiplex PCR; TCRdb's copy has only in-frame clones and leaves some out. The repertoire includes about 190,000 clones, approximately 86% of them detected once, and approximately 6.9% sits in the top ten. The origin of this receptor is an elderly man with COVID-19, enrolled during active disease. Sequenced input: peripheral blood. This chain joins TRBV28 and TRBJ2-5, with D maybe TRBD1 (6 bases). The CDR3 DNA reads TGTGCCAGCGTTCAAGGGGGTCAAGAGACCCAGTACTTC. It yields the protein CASVQGGQETQYF.